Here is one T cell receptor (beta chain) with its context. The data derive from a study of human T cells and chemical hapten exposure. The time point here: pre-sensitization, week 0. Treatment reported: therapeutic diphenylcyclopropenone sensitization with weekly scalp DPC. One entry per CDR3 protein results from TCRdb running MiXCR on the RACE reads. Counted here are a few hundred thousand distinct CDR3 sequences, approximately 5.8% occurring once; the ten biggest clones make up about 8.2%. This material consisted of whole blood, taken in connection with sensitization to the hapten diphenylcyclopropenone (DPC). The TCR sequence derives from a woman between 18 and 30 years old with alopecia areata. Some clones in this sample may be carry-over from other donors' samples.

The CDR3 spells CASSQKIGGGTEAFF. DNA of the CDR3: TGCGCCAGCAGCCAAAAGATTGGAGGGGGCACTGAAGCTTTCTTT. The chain couples TRBV4-1 to TRBJ1-1; maybe TRBD1 (6 bases). The CDR3 extends over 15 amino acids. CDR1 is MGHRA and CDR2 is YSYEKL in the germline V gene. Trimming removed 2 bases from V and 4 bases from J, with 14 bases in between.